This TCR beta chain came from a study of CD8 T cells in Susac syndrome. The CD8+ and CD4+ T cells were isolated magnetically using a negative isolation approach, whereas the TEMRA cells were enriched by FACS. Losses at the gene ends were 1 base for V and 4 bases for J; bases not matched to a gene: 3. Per the germline V gene, CDR1 is SGHDT and CDR2 is YYEEEE. This CDR3 region has 16 residues. Random hexamers were used to reverse transcribe the RNA input (roughly 0.5 to 1 ug). TCRdb fed the immunoSEQ multiplex PCR reads into MiXCR, producing one record per CDR3 protein. The sample has about 250,000 distinct CDR3 sequences, around 95% seen once.

This clonotype originated in a human donor with multiple sclerosis. Material: CD4+ T cells from PBMCs. The V and J genes are TRBV5-6 and TRBJ2-1; 12 bases agree with TRBD2. The CDR3 loop is CASSLFLAGGYNEQFF. CDR3 nucleotide sequence: TGTGCCAGCAGCTTGTTCCTAGCGGGAGGGTACAATGAGCAGTTCTTC. Full variable domain (outside the CDR3, taken from reference TRBV5-6 and TRBJ2-1): DAGVTQSPTHLIKTRGQQVTLRCSPKSGHDTVSWYQQALGQGPQFIFQYYEEEERQRGNFPDRFSGHQFPNYSSELNVNALLLGDSALYLCASSLFLAGGYNEQFFGPGTRLTVL.